These T cell receptor beta chains were read from a single sample in a study of vaccination effects on CD4 cells after COVID-19. No antigen is known for these receptors. TCRdb's copy holds only in-frame clones and misses some; the assay was immunoSEQ multiplex PCR. The top ten hold over 5% of the sample, which has some 52,000 clones, 75% to 85% seen once. The specimen was CD4+ T cells from PBMCs cultured with HCoV-OC43 spike peptides, collected before COVID-19 vaccination. The receptors were sampled from a human donor who received a COVID-19 vaccine. Both conserved end residues are part of each CDR3. D genes are given only for firm matches. Rows give clone size only sometimes, using once, few, many, or a class for an expanded clone.

clone size	D gene	J gene	V gene	CDR3 protein	CDR3 DNA
.	TRBD1	TRBJ2-1	TRBV7-3	CASSLFGQENNEQFF	TGTGCCAGCAGCCTTTTCGGACAGGAGAACAATGAGCAGTTCTTC
.	TRBD1	TRBJ1-5	TRBV6-2/TRBV6-3	CASSRDRNQPQHF	TGTGCCAGCAGTCGGGACAGGAATCAGCCCCAGCATTTT
.	.	TRBJ1-1	TRBV5-1	CASSPWTVTNTEAFF	TGCGCCAGCAGCCCGTGGACAGTTACGAACACTGAAGCTTTCTTT
.	.	TRBJ2-2	TRBV18	CASSPRRTGTLNTGELFF	TGTGCCAGCTCACCAAGACGCACCGGGACACTAAACACCGGGGAGCTGTTTTTT
.	.	TRBJ1-4	TRBV30	CAWSPPLYTATNEKLFF	TGTGCCTGGAGTCCACCCCTCTACACAGCAACTAATGAAAAACTGTTTTTT
.	.	TRBJ1-6	TRBV5-1	CASSSGDSPGGLSSPLHF	TGCGCCAGCAGCTCCGGTGACAGTCCAGGAGGCTTGAGTTCACCCCTCCACTTT
.	TRBD2	TRBJ2-1	TRBV6-4	CASRLAGGSNEQFF	TGTGCCAGCAGGCTAGCGGGGGGAAGCAATGAGCAGTTCTTC
.	.	TRBJ1-1	TRBV16	CASSQRQLNTEAFF	TGTGCCAGCAGCCAGCGACAGCTGAACACTGAAGCTTTCTTT
once	.	TRBJ1-4	TRBV6-6	CASSYLGGWEKLFF	TGTGCCAGCAGTTACCTTGGGGGGTGGGAAAAACTGTTTTTT
.	.	TRBJ2-3	TRBV5-1	CASSLQVSRADTQYF	TGCGCCAGCAGCCTACAGGTGTCTAGGGCAGATACGCAGTATTTT
.	.	TRBJ2-2	TRBV6-5	CASRTNKNTGELFF	TGTGCCAGCAGGACAAACAAGAACACCGGGGAGCTGTTTTTT
.	TRBD1	TRBJ1-1	TRBV30	CAWSPIDRGREAFF	TGTGCCTGGAGCCCTATAGACAGGGGACGAGAAGCTTTCTTT
.	TRBD1	TRBJ2-2	TRBV7-3	CASSPKTGINTGELFF	TGTGCCAGCAGCCCTAAGACAGGGATTAACACCGGGGAGCTGTTTTTT
.	TRBD1	TRBJ1-1	TRBV7-2	CASSLPTGGYTEAFF	TGTGCCAGCAGCCTCCCGACAGGGGGATACACTGAAGCTTTCTTT
once	TRBD1	TRBJ1-5	TRBV5-1	CASRETGGSNQPQHF	TGCGCCAGCAGGGAGACAGGGGGAAGCAATCAGCCCCAGCATTTT